Below, one T cell receptor beta chain is given with its context. This sample was taken from a study of blood T cell repertoires in COVID-19. Study at large: The samples span acute and convalescent COVID-19 from the United States, Italy and Spain. T cells, B-cell-depleted T cells, or PBMCs provided the cDNA or gDNA that served as material.

Original analysis: Reference gene primer amplification yielded estimated nucleated cell counts. This table comes from immunoSEQ multiplex PCR, and its TCRdb copy is limited to in-frame clones, with some not included. V and J calls and clone size are as listed in that table; D and trimming were resolved from the DNA. The sample has around 85,000 clones; approximately 90% are singletons. The V gene's germline CDR1 is SGHTS and CDR2 YDEGEE. V dropped 5 bases and J dropped 3; count of bases not matched to a gene: 8. This CDR3 region has 15 residues. The genes are TRBV5-8 and TRBJ2-7, with 10 bases lining up with TRBD1. This sequence was found in a man in his sixties with acute or convalescent COVID-19. The sequencing input was peripheral blood. The CDR3 is CASRRRTGGIYEQYF. DNA for the CDR3: TGTGCCAGCAGGCGTCGGACAGGGGGTATCTACGAGCAGTACTTC.